These 8 T cell receptor beta chains came from one sample sequenced in a study of cytotoxic CD8 clonotypes in ibrutinib-treated CLL (dated by TCRdb to the early 2020s). Libraries were built with the immunoSEQ multiplex PCR assay. This is the immuneACCESS table as TCRdb keeps it, with only in-frame sequences that have V and J called. A part of the clones is gone; compared with another copy, unresolved V genes explain less than half, and the rest is unexplained. In this sample the table shows almost 85,000 clones, around 84% of which occur a single time. Under 6.5% of the sample goes to the ten largest clones. This specimen was PBMCs, taken before ibrutinib treatment. The source is a human donor with chronic lymphocytic leukemia.

J is TRBJ2-7 and V is TRBV18; TRBD1 aligns across 10 bases. The CDR3 runs to 16 residues. The V and J ends lost 4 bases and 0 bases, in that order; junction bases with no gene match: 6. Germline V lookup: CDR1 KGHSH, CDR2 LQKENI. The CDR3 is CASSHPGQGISYEQYF. The CDR3 nucleotides are TGTGCCAGCTCACACCCGGGACAGGGGATCTCCTACGAGCAGTACTTC.

The rearrangement uses TRBV7-3 and TRBJ2-6; D may be TRBD2 (6 bases). The CDR3 is made up of 16 amino acids. V was cut by 5 bases and J by 3 bases, with 14 bases left in between. Germline CDR1 reads SGHTA; CDR2 reads FQGTGA. The CDR3 loop is CASSGSGADGANVLTF. In DNA, the CDR3 is TGTGCCAGCAGCGGGTCGGGAGCGGATGGGGCCAACGTCCTGACTTTC.

CDR3: CASSLGGSDTIYF. The CDR3 DNA follows: TGTGCCAGCAGCTTAGGGGGATCGGACACCATATATTTT. The V gene is TRBV27, the J gene TRBJ1-3; a possible D gene is TRBD1 (6 bases). V was pared by 6 bases and J by 8 bases, with 14 bases between. Germline V gives CDR1 MNHEY, CDR2 SMNVEV (reference sequence). The CDR3 length is 13 residues.

The CDR3 bases are TGTGCCAGCAGGGGGCCTCAAGAGACCCAGTACTTC. This gives the protein CASRGPQETQYF. V usage is TRBV27 and J usage is TRBJ2-5; tentatively, D is TRBD1 (5 bases). The CDR3 spans 12 residues. From germline, CDR1 is MNHEY and CDR2 SMNVEV (reference sequence). Between the trimmed V and J ends, which lost 6 bases and 2 bases, there was a span of 7 bases.

The chain has TRBV28 and TRBJ2-1, with D perhaps TRBD1 or TRBD2 (5 bases each). The ends were cut back, 3 bases at V and 0 bases at J, with 9 bases in the middle. CDR1 is MDHEN and CDR2 is SYDVKM in the germline V gene. CDR3 length: 15 residues. CDR3 bases: TGTGCCAGCAGTTTGTCCGGGGCCTCCTACAATGAGCAGTTCTTC. This sequence encodes CASSLSGASYNEQFF.

The chain joins TRBV9 to TRBJ2-7, with 12 positions matching TRBD2. The V gene's germline CDR1 is SGDLS and CDR2 YYNGEE. The CDR3 is 16 residues long. Trimming took 2 bases from V and 5 from J; bases not matched to a gene: 8. CDR3 amino acids: CASSVLAGGPIHEQYF. The CDR3 coding sequence is TGTGCCAGCAGCGTTCTAGCGGGAGGGCCTATCCACGAGCAGTACTTC.

V gene TRBV7-7 combines with J gene TRBJ2-1; the D gene is possibly TRBD2 (7 bases). Germline V gene data show CDR1 as SSHAT and CDR2 as FNYEAQ (reference sequence). Trimming took off 5 bases at V and 4 bases at J, with 18 bases between the two ends. The CDR3 is 16 amino acids. CDR3: CASSPGGGGGYNEQFF. The CDR3 coding sequence is TGTGCCAGCAGCCCCGGGGGCGGCGGGGGATACAATGAGCAGTTCTTC.

The V gene is TRBV29-1, the J gene TRBJ2-5; D ambiguous. Trimming left V 5 bases short and J 1 base short, with 8 bases between. Germline loops: CDR1 SQVTM, CDR2 ANQGSEA. The CDR3 has 12 amino acids. CDR3 residues: CSVSQFQETQYF. CDR3 nucleotides: TGCAGCGTTTCTCAGTTCCAAGAGACCCAGTACTTC. Using reference TRBV29-1 and TRBJ2-5 for the parts outside the CDR3, the full variable domain is SAVISQKPSRDICQRGTSLTIQCQVDSQVTMMFWYRQQPGQSLTLIATANQGSEATYESGFVIDKFPISRPNLTFSTLTVSNMSPEDSSIYLCSVSQFQETQYFGPGTRLLVL.